This T cell receptor beta chain was identified in a study of immune heterogeneity within non-small cell lung tumors. Study as a whole: A few squamous cell carcinomas, under 12 non-squamous carcinomas and 1 not otherwise specified made up the tumors.

Using 32 V and 13 J primers, multiplex PCR amplified TCR beta CDR3. TCRdb analysed the multiplex PCR reads with MiXCR anew, one entry per CDR3 protein. The sample has several thousand distinct CDR3 sequences; around a third are singletons. Per sample, about 600 ng of bulk tumor genomic DNA was the template used. Several far-apart biopsies were taken per primary tumor during surgery. Untreated, newly diagnosed non-small cell lung cancer patients underwent curative surgery. Curative-intent surgery was being performed on the donors, who were patients newly diagnosed with non-small cell lung cancer. On this clonotype: The antigen is undetermined.

Overall study results and limits: Local clonality of T cells correlated moderately yet significantly with local tumor mutational burden (R approximately 0.35). Identical dominant CDR3 beta clonotypes recurred across a patient's tumor sites, together with site-unique high-frequency clones.

The CDR3 totals 15 residues. Trimming took 4 bases from V and 3 from J; bases not matched to a gene: 8. Germline V gives CDR1 SGHDT, CDR2 YYEEEE. The source is a woman aged 45-59 years with non-small cell lung cancer. The sample comprised lung tumor tissue. The V and J genes are TRBV5-6 and TRBJ2-3, with 7 positions matching TRBD1. CDR3 DNA sequence: TGTGCCAGCAGCCTCGACAGGGTTCCTACAGATACGCAGTATTTT. The encoded protein is CASSLDRVPTDTQYF.